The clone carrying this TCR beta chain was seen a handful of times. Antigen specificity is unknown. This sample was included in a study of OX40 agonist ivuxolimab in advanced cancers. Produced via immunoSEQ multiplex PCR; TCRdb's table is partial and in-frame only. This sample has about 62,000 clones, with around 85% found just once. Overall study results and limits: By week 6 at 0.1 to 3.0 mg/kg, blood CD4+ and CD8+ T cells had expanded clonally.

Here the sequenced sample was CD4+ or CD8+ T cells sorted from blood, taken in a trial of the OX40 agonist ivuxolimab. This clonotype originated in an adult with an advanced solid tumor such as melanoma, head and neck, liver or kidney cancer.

CDR3 sequence reads: CASREVGWDTEAFF. Written as DNA, the CDR3 is TGCGCCAGCAGGGAAGTGGGGTGGGACACTGAAGCTTTCTTT. The chain combines TRBV5-1 with TRBJ1-1; D not certain. Germline CDR1 is SGHRS and CDR2 is YFSETQ. V was pared by 5 bases and J by 3 bases, with 14 bases between. The length of the CDR3 is 14 residues. The full variable domain, its missing parts supplied by reference TRBV5-1 and TRBJ1-1, is KAGVTQTPRYLIKTRGQQVTLSCSPISGHRSVSWYQQTPGQGLQFLFEYFSETQRNKGNFPGRFSGRQFSNSRSEMNVSTLELGDSALYLCASREVGWDTEAFFGQGTRLTVV.